These 31 T cell receptor beta chains were all obtained from the same sample, sequenced in a study of cytomegalovirus exposure and HLA in healthy donors. The PCR used 60 Vbeta and 13 Jbeta primers. Sequencing used immunoSEQ multiplex PCR; TCRdb keeps in-frame clones, though not all of them. The repertoire holds fewer than 200,000 clones, with about 13% as singletons. The sequencing sample was made of PBMCs. These receptors originate from a man between 50 and 59 years old in good health and CMV-seropositive.

This clone was counted a few times. The rearrangement uses TRBV10-3 and TRBJ1-5; D is perhaps TRBD1 (5 bases). The V gene's germline CDR1 is ENHRY and CDR2 SYGVKD. V was shortened by 5 bases and J by 5 bases, with 16 bases between the two germline ends. The CDR3 is 15 amino acids. CDR3 sequence reads: CAISSTGGSYQPQHF. Here the CDR3 DNA reads TGTGCCATCAGTTCCACCGGGGGATCTTATCAGCCCCAGCATTTT.

A few counts support this clone. The rearrangement uses TRBV21-1 and TRBJ1-5. TRBV21-1 is a pseudogene segment. This CDR3 has 17 residues. The CDR3 sequence: CASLLGGRPDSNQPQHF. The CDR3 region has the DNA TGTGCCAGCCTCCTTGGTGGGAGGCCTGATAGCAATCAGCCCCAGCATTTT.

The chain carries TRBV7-9 and TRBJ1-2; 9 nucleotides match TRBD1. Trimming removed 3 bases from V and 4 bases from J; junction bases left unmatched: 6. Germline-derived CDR1 and CDR2 are SEHNR and FQNEAQ (reference sequence). The CDR3 is made up of 15 amino acids. The CDR3: CASSFRGQGPYGYTF. CDR3 coding DNA: TGTGCCAGCAGCTTTCGAGGACAGGGGCCCTATGGCTACACCTTC.

The gene calls are TRBV7-9 and TRBJ2-4, with D possibly TRBD2 on 6 matching bases. The germline V gene encodes CDR1 SEHNR and CDR2 FQNEAQ (reference sequence). Trimming shortened V by 1 base and J by 13 bases, and 11 bases separated the two germline ends. CDR3 length: 12 amino acids. The CDR3 DNA is TGTGCCAGCAGCTTAGGGGTGGAGGGACAGTACTTC. The encoded protein is CASSLGVEGQYF. The full variable domain, with the rest looked up from reference TRBV7-9 and TRBJ2-4, is DTGVSQNPRHKITKRGQNVTFRCDPISEHNRLYWYRQTLGQGPEFLTYFQNEAQLEKSRLLSDRFSAERPKGSFSTLEIQRTEQGDSAMYLCASSLGVEGQYFGAGTRLSVL.

This clone was detected only a few times. The rearrangement links TRBV10-3 to TRBJ1-2; 7 bases fit TRBD1. CDR1 is ENHRY, CDR2 SYGVKD, per germline. V dropped 4 bases and J dropped 2; count of bases not matched to a gene: 7. This CDR3 region has 15 residues. CDR3 protein: CAISVGTVKNYGYTF. In DNA, the CDR3 is TGTGCCATCAGTGTAGGGACAGTTAAAAACTATGGCTACACCTTC.

This rearrangement joins TRBV7-9 to TRBJ1-1; D gene ambiguous. The CDR3 spans 11 residues. Trimming cost V 5 bases and J 1 base, with 2 bases left between them. Per germline, CDR1 SEHNR and CDR2 FQNEAQ (reference sequence). The CDR3 protein is CASSRNTEAFF. CDR3 sequence (DNA): TGTGCCAGCAGCCGGAACACTGAAGCTTTCTTT.

This clone was counted between two and nine times. This chain uses TRBV6-6 with TRBJ1-5; 7 bases are shared with TRBD1. The CDR3 consists of 16 residues. V trimming: 2 bases; J trimming: 2 bases; junction bases outside the gene matches: 6. From germline, CDR1 is MNHNY and CDR2 SVGAGI (reference sequence). The CDR3, as DNA: TGTGCCAGCAGTTACGACATAGGGGGCCGCAATCAGCCCCAGCATTTT. Translating gives CASSYDIGGRNQPQHF.

The chain has TRBV27 and TRBJ1-2, with D perhaps matching TRBD1 (5 bases). The V and J ends lost 4 bases and 3 bases respectively, with 15 bases between them. The CDR3 extends over 15 amino acids. CDR1 is MNHEY and CDR2 is SMNVEV in the germline V gene (reference sequence). CDR3 amino acids: CASSSLGEGYYGYTF. DNA for the CDR3: TGTGCCAGCAGTTCTCTGGGGGAGGGTTACTATGGCTACACCTTC.

This clone was recorded a few times. The rearrangement links TRBV5-1 to TRBJ1-5; 8 positions match TRBD1. Germline loops: CDR1 SGHRS, CDR2 YFSETQ. The CDR3 runs 14 residues. V dropped 0 bases and J dropped 6; count of bases not matched to a gene: 2. The CDR3 nucleotides are TGCGCCAGCAGCTTGGGCGACAGGGGTCAGCCCCAGCATTTT. Its protein product is CASSLGDRGQPQHF.

The V gene is TRBV29-1, the J gene TRBJ2-4; D not resolved. This CDR3 region has 13 residues. V was trimmed by 2 bases and J by 10 bases, leaving 15 bases between them. Germline V gene sequence: CDR1 SQVTM, CDR2 ANQGSEA. The CDR3 region is CSVETNSLGIQYF. The CDR3 DNA is TGCAGCGTTGAAACCAATTCTCTCGGGATTCAGTACTTC.

This clone was counted only a few times. The junction shows a germline mismatch at one end, possibly a read error. V usage is TRBV7-9 and J usage is TRBJ1-5; weak D call: TRBD1 (6 bases). This CDR3 spans 13 amino acids. The germline V gene has CDR1 SEHNR and CDR2 FQNEAQ (reference sequence). The CDR3 spells CANSLNRDQPQHF. The CDR3 region has the DNA TGTGCCAACAGCTTAAACAGGGATCAGCCCCAGCATTTT.

The chain's CDR3 is CASSSQGLAGGDEQFF. The CDR3 DNA follows: TGTGCCAGCAGCTCCCAGGGACTAGCGGGGGGTGATGAGCAGTTCTTC. The J gene is TRBJ2-1, the V gene TRBV9; 15 bases fit TRBD2. J lost 8 bases, V lost 4 bases, and 7 bases had no gene match. Germline CDR1 SGDLS, CDR2 YYNGEE. CDR3 length: 16 residues.

The table lists this clone with a few counts. The CDR3 bases are TGTGCCAGCAGTTTGGGGGCTCTAGCGGGGGCCAAGGAGGAGACCCAGTACTTC. The encoded protein is CASSLGALAGAKEETQYF. V and J are TRBV28 and TRBJ2-5, with 10 bases identical to TRBD2. The CDR3 contains 18 residues. Trimming took 3 bases from V and 5 from J; bases not matched to a gene: 15. Germline V gene lookup returns CDR1 MDHEN and CDR2 SYDVKM.

This chain uses TRBV11-2 with TRBJ1-4; 8 bases line up with TRBD1. V shed 2 bases, J shed 7 bases, and the junction held 6 bases outside the gene matches. CDR1 is SGHAT, CDR2 FQNNGV, per germline. The CDR3 is 15 residues long. CDR3 DNA sequence: TGTGCCAGCAGCTTAAGCAGGGGGCCAGGTGAAAAACTGTTTTTT. Its protein is CASSLSRGPGEKLFF. Full variable domain (remainder filled in from reference TRBV11-2 and TRBJ1-4): EAGVAQSPRYKIIEKRQSVAFWCNPISGHATLYWYQQILGQGPKLLIQFQNNGVVDDSQLPKDRFSAERLKGVDSTLKIQPAKLEDSAVYLCASSLSRGPGEKLFFGSGTQLSVL.

The chain is built from TRBV21-1 and TRBJ1-2; the table's D call, TRBD1, was not checked against the DNA. TRBV21-1 is labeled a pseudogene. The CDR3 contains 15 residues. The CDR3 sequence: CTSTNRAESNYGYTF. CDR3 bases: TGTACCAGCACCAACAGGGCCGAGAGTAACTATGGCTACACCTTC.

This clone was seen only once. The gene calls are TRBV11-3 and TRBJ2-1; no reliable D call. This CDR3 has 14 amino acids. The germline gives CDR1 SGHNT, CDR2 YENEEA. V dropped 2 bases and J dropped 5 bases, with 10 bases sitting between them. This chain's CDR3 is CASSLFGANNEQFF. The CDR3 nucleotides are TGTGCCAGCAGCTTATTTGGAGCCAACAATGAGCAGTTCTTC.

This clone has only a few counts. V and J are TRBV11-3 and TRBJ2-7; 7 nucleotides agree with TRBD2. Trimming took 0 bases from V and 6 from J; bases not matched to a gene: 2. The CDR3 sequence is 13 residues long. Germline V gene lookup returns CDR1 SGHNT and CDR2 YENEEA. The CDR3 sequence is CASSLDGGTEQYV. CDR3 DNA sequence: TGTGCCAGCAGCTTAGACGGGGGGACCGAGCAGTACGTC.

The table lists this clone with many counts. The J gene is TRBJ1-3, the V gene TRBV19; D perhaps matches TRBD1 (5 bases). The V gene's germline CDR1 is LNHDA and CDR2 SQIVND (reference sequence). V lost 5 bases to trimming and J lost 3 bases, with 14 bases between them. This CDR3 region has 15 residues. The CDR3 sequence is CASSDFWTNGNTIYF. For the CDR3, the DNA is TGTGCCAGTAGTGATTTTTGGACAAATGGAAACACCATATATTTT.

This rearrangement joins TRBV5-6 to TRBJ1-5, with D tentatively TRBD1 (5 bases). V was cut by 5 bases and J by 0 bases, with 12 bases left in between. CDR1 SGHDT and CDR2 YYEEEE come from the germline V gene. The CDR3 consists of 15 residues. Here the CDR3 DNA reads TGTGCCAGCAGTACAGGCCTCTATAGCAATCAGCCCCAGCATTTT. Translation: CASSTGLYSNQPQHF.

This clone has more than one count but fewer than ten. The V gene is TRBV5-4, the J gene TRBJ1-2; 7 bases map to TRBD1. V trimming: 4 bases; J trimming: 8 bases; junction bases outside the gene matches: 14. Germline CDR1 and CDR2: SGHNT and YYREEE (reference sequence). The CDR3 sequence is 15 residues long. The CDR3 DNA sequence: TGTGCCAGCAGCCCTGAATCCCGGACAGGATACGGCTACACCTTC. It is translated as CASSPESRTGYGYTF. Together with reference TRBV5-4 and TRBJ1-2, the CDR3 gives the full variable domain: ETGVTQSPTHLIKTRGQQVTLRCSSQSGHNTVSWYQQALGQGPQFIFQYYREEENGRGNFPPRFSGLQFPNYSSELNVNALELDDSALYLCASSPESRTGYGYTFGSGTRLTVV.

The CDR3 sequence: CASSSTRFGDSPLHF. In nucleotides, the CDR3 is TGTGCCAGCAGTTCAACCAGGTTCGGGGATTCACCCCTCCACTTT. The V call is TRBV6-5, the J call TRBJ1-6, with unresolved D. With 4 bases removed from V and 8 bases from J, the gap between germline ends came to 15 bases. The CDR3 is 15 residues long. Per germline, CDR1 MNHEY and CDR2 SVGAGI.

This clone has only a few counts. The gene calls are TRBV5-4 and TRBJ1-3; D is unresolved. The germline V gene has CDR1 SGHNT and CDR2 YYREEE (reference sequence). V shed 2 bases and J shed 2 bases, with 5 bases lying between them. The CDR3 spans 13 residues. The CDR3 spells CASSLQPGNTIYF. CDR3 DNA: TGTGCCAGCAGCTTACAGCCTGGAAACACCATATATTTT.

This chain connects TRBV19 to TRBJ1-5; a weak D match, TRBD1 (5 bases). CDR1 is LNHDA and CDR2 is SQIVND in the germline V gene (reference sequence). CDR3 length: 15 amino acids. Trimming removed 4 bases from V and 1 base from J, with 11 bases in between. In nucleotides, the CDR3 is TGTGCCAGTAGTAGCTCCGCAGGGAGCAATCAGCCCCAGCATTTT. Translating gives CASSSSAGSNQPQHF.

The V and J genes are TRBV21-1 and TRBJ2-7; no check of the table's D call, TRBD2, against the DNA was made. TRBV21-1 is classified as a pseudogene. This CDR3 has 14 residues. Here the CDR3 reads CASSKAPEGHEQYF. DNA of the CDR3: TGTGCCAGCAGCAAAGCACCAGAGGGCCACGAGCAGTACTTC.

The chain couples TRBV6-1 to TRBJ2-6; 9 nucleotides agree with TRBD1. CDR3 length: 17 residues. Trimming at V came to 4 bases and at J to 2 bases, leaving 6 bases not matched to a gene. Germline V CDR1 and CDR2: MNHNS, SASEGT. CDR3: CASSGNRGLPGANVLTF. CDR3 sequence (DNA): TGTGCCAGCAGTGGGAACAGGGGGCTTCCTGGGGCCAACGTCCTGACTTTC.

A few counts support this clone. V and J are TRBV7-7 and TRBJ2-1; tentatively, D is TRBD1 (6 bases). The V end lost 0 bases, the J end lost 5 bases, and 8 bases lay between the germline ends. Germline V gene sequence: CDR1 SSHAT, CDR2 FNYEAQ (reference sequence). CDR3 length: 14 amino acids. This CDR3 is CASSLAGTNNEQFF. As DNA, the CDR3 is TGTGCCAGCAGCTTAGCCGGGACAAACAATGAGCAGTTCTTC.

This clone was seen more than once but under ten times. This rearrangement joins TRBV29-1 to TRBJ2-7, with 10 positions matching TRBD1. CDR3 size: 13 residues. With 1 base clipped from V and 4 bases from J, the junction kept 1 base outside the gene matches. Looked up from germline, CDR1 is SQVTM and CDR2 is ANQGSEA. As DNA, the CDR3 is TGCAGCGTTGAAGTGGGACAGGGGTACGAGCAGTACTTC. Protein sequence: CSVEVGQGYEQYF.

In this sample, this clone turned up a few times. This rearrangement joins TRBV19 to TRBJ1-4; D may be TRBD1 (5 bases). The CDR3 spans 15 residues. Deletions cut 6 bases from V and 7 bases from J, with 18 bases between. CDR1 is LNHDA, CDR2 SQIVND, per germline (reference sequence). The DNA for the CDR3 is TGTGCCAGTAGCCCCAGGAGGAGGGGACGTGAAAAACTGTTTTTT. Its protein is CASSPRRRGREKLFF.

This clone was observed a handful of times. The chain joins TRBV6-5 to TRBJ2-1; maybe TRBD2 (5 bases). The germline V gene has CDR1 MNHEY and CDR2 SVGAGI. Deletions cut 4 bases from V and 10 bases from J, with 11 bases between. The CDR3 is 12 residues long. CDR3 in amino acids: CASSSTTGEQFF. In DNA, the CDR3 is TGTGCCAGCAGTTCCACCACGGGGGAGCAGTTCTTC.

There are a few counts of this clone. The chain has TRBV10-3 and TRBJ2-2; D gene uncertain. Germline V gives CDR1 ENHRY, CDR2 SYGVKD. The length of the CDR3 is 14 residues. V was pared by 8 bases and J by 4 bases, with 14 bases between. For the CDR3, the DNA is TGTGCCATCTCCAACATAGCTCTCACCGGGGAGCTGTTTTTT. Amino acids: CAISNIALTGELFF.

The chain recombines TRBV7-6 with TRBJ2-5; D is unresolved. The CDR3 length is 12 residues. CDR1 is SGHVS, CDR2 FNYEAQ, per germline. With 1 base removed from V and 5 bases from J, the gap between germline ends came to 5 bases. CDR3 in amino acids: CASSLERETQYF. The CDR3 nucleotides read TGTGCCAGCAGCTTAGAGAGGGAGACCCAGTACTTC.